The present TCR beta chain was sequenced within a study of neurological immune-mediated disorders (dated by TCRdb to the late 2010s). Looking at the study overall: Using UMI-based sequencing, the study compared peripheral blood TCR-beta repertoires from patients with HTLV-I-associated myelopathy (HAM/TSP), patients with multiple sclerosis, and healthy controls. Of the 70 or so subjects in the cohort, around 15 were HAM/TSP patients, some 34 were multiple sclerosis patients, and around 20 were healthy controls. Alongside PBMC samples, the set of more than 85 TCR-beta libraries contained longitudinal samples, technical triplicates, and paired CD4+ and CD8+ T-cell subsets that had been sorted. Findings and caveats that apply to the study as a whole: TCR clonal expansion was highest in HAM/TSP patients and lowest in MS patients, with MS patients falling below even healthy controls. Across subjects, expanded clones never shared an identical CDR3 amino acid sequence, which suggests that the TCR-beta repertoires in every group were private.

The healthy controls were volunteers from blood banks in Maryland, USA. For the unsorted PBMC libraries, 2 million PBMCs were stored in RNAlater at -80 degrees C until RNA extraction and were used to generate the libraries. Peripheral blood was subjected to Ficoll-Hypaque density gradient centrifugation to isolate PBMCs, which were then cryopreserved in liquid nitrogen. Spanning cysteine to phenylalanine, the CDR3 consists of 14 amino acids. Of the read, only the CDR3 DNA is kept; its 42 bases are in frame from base 1. The junction carries 7 bases between V and J, which are trimmed by 3 bases and 2 bases respectively. According to the germline V gene, CDR1 reads KGHSH and CDR2 reads LQKENI. cDNA was synthesized by template-switch 5'RACE using a primer carrying a 10-nucleotide random unique molecular identifier by which each TCR transcript was tagged. Each sequencing run produced over 200 million TCR-beta sequences covering 15-18 subjects. Total RNA was extracted with the RNeasy kit. Using the KAPA Real-time Library Amplification kit, TCR-beta VDJ regions were amplified with primers for the TCR constant region and the 5'RACE anchor. A first PCR added sample indexes and Illumina adaptors, and a second PCR then raised library yield. After Ampure bead purification, the TCR product of roughly 650 bp was size-selected on a 2% E-gel SizeSelection system. Before pooling, libraries had their quality checked on a Bioanalyzer, their concentration measured with Qubit, and their quantity determined with the Kapa Library Quantification kit. Paired-end 2 x 150 bp sequencing of the libraries was performed on an Illumina HiSeq 2500. To increase sequence diversity, about 24-32% phiX was spiked into each library pool. In the paper's pipeline: The UMI-based MiGEC pipeline processed quality-filtered reads and removed over 75% of raw TCR sequences during error correction. IMGT germline references were used for aligning VDJ genes, and each clonotype was defined as a unique CDR3 amino acid sequence together with its V-J genes. Clonal expansion, Shannon diversity and CDR3 relatedness (CalcPairwiseDistances, ClusterSamples) were evaluated with VDJtools, and phylogenetic trees were built with CLCbio workbench. Expanded clones were defined as having at least 8 unique UMIs, based on coefficient-of-variation modelling across technical triplicates. TCRdb ran its own pipeline on the public reads, namely fastp trimming at Q25 and MiXCR clone calling, and kept in-frame beta chains. Merged by CDR3 protein, the rows form single entries marked with the most common genes and DNA. V and J calls and clone size were set by TCRdb, not the authors. Present in this sample are fewer than 45,000 distinct CDR3 sequences, under 9.5% of which were seen just once. The ten largest clones take up around 4% of the sample.

This clonotype was observed many times. It lacks a known antigen. No qualities accompany the bases; no much larger clone lies one base away. The sample was PBMCs. This TCR came from a woman between 35 and 50 years old in good health. This chain joins TRBV18 to TRBJ1-4, with no confident D gene call. The CDR3 loop reads CASSPERTNEKLFF. The nucleotide sequence is given as TGTGCCAGCTCACCGGAGCGGACTAATGAAAAACTGTTTTTT.